Presented here are 10 T cell receptor beta chains from one specimen sequenced in a study of neurological immune-mediated disorders. TCRdb reprocessed the 5' RACE reads with MiXCR, giving one entry per CDR3 protein. The sample consists of more than 75,000 distinct CDR3 sequences, under 4.5% of them appearing once. Sample: PBMCs. All receptors come from a woman aged 45 to 65 with multiple sclerosis.

This clonotype has at least ten counts. The rearrangement uses TRBV20-1 and TRBJ2-7; perhaps D is TRBD1 or TRBD2 (5 bases each). The V end was cut by 0 bases, the J end by 0 bases, with 15 bases between. This CDR3 has 16 residues. Germline CDR1 and CDR2: DFQATT and SNEGSKA (reference sequence). The CDR3 nucleotides are TGCAGTGCTAGAGATCGGGACCGACTTAGCTCCTACGAGCAGTACTTC. Translated, it gives CSARDRDRLSSYEQYF.

In this sample, this clonotype turned up many times. This chain connects TRBV7-6 to TRBJ1-2, with D tentatively TRBD1 (5 bases). The germline CDR1 and CDR2 sequences are SGHVS and FNYEAQ. Trimming took off 4 bases at V and 7 bases at J, with 22 bases between the two ends. The CDR3 is 16 amino acids. The CDR3 here is CASSSTGRPLRGGYTF. CDR3 bases: TGTGCCAGCAGCTCAACTGGACGGCCGTTAAGGGGTGGCTACACCTTC.

This clonotype appeared many times. The rearrangement joins TRBV6-5 to TRBJ2-3, with 14 bases lining up with TRBD2. Germline CDR1 MNHEY, CDR2 SVGAGI. The length of the CDR3 is 18 residues. J was trimmed by 4 bases and V by 4 bases; bases with no gene match: 10. The CDR3 loop reads CASSSPGLAGVIADTQYF. The CDR3 region has the DNA TGTGCCAGCAGTTCACCGGGACTAGCGGGGGTAATCGCAGATACGCAGTATTTT.

This clonotype was picked up many times. The rearrangement uses TRBV5-6 and TRBJ2-3; D perhaps matches TRBD1 (6 bases). The germline V gene has CDR1 SGHDT and CDR2 YYEEEE. This CDR3 comprises 15 residues. Trimming removed 0 bases at V and 2 bases at J, with 10 bases between. CDR3 sequence reads: CASSLDRVHTDTQYF. CDR3 DNA: TGTGCCAGCAGCTTGGACAGGGTTCACACAGATACGCAGTATTTT.

In nucleotides, the CDR3 is TGTGCCAGCAGCGCAGGGGTGGGTTTCACTGAAGCTTTCTTT. Translated, it gives CASSAGVGFTEAFF. The rearrangement uses TRBV5-6 and TRBJ1-1, with D perhaps TRBD1 (6 bases). The CDR3 totals 14 residues. Germline-derived CDR1 and CDR2 are SGHDT and YYEEEE. V lost 4 bases, J lost 4 bases, and 14 bases lay in between.

This clonotype was seen ten or more times. CDR3: CASSEWKGNYGYTF. The CDR3 DNA sequence: TGTGCCAGCAGTGAATGGAAGGGGAACTATGGCTACACCTTC. The chain uses TRBV25-1 and TRBJ1-2; TRBD1 might be the D (5 bases). Germline CDR1 is MGHDK and CDR2 is SYGVNS. The CDR3 runs to 14 residues. Trimming cost V 1 base and J 2 bases, with 8 bases left between them.

The table lists this clonotype with many counts. CDR3 sequence: CASSPYVQGIGYNEQFF. For the CDR3, the DNA is TGTGCCAGCTCACCATACGTTCAGGGGATCGGGTACAATGAGCAGTTCTTC. The rearrangement links TRBV18 to TRBJ2-1; TRBD1 is a possible D gene (6 bases). CDR1 and CDR2 (germline): KGHSH, LQKENI. This CDR3 comprises 17 residues. V was trimmed by 2 bases and J by 4 bases, leaving 18 bases between them.

In its sample, this clonotype was seen many times. The chain recombines TRBV12-3 or TRBV12-4 with TRBJ2-2; 10 bases are shared with TRBD1. CDR3 length: 15 amino acids. J lost 6 bases, V lost 5 bases, and 6 bases had no gene match. CDR3 sequence: CASSPGQGSPGELFF. The DNA of the CDR3 is TGTGCCAGCAGTCCGGGACAGGGGTCCCCCGGGGAGCTGTTTTTT.

This clonotype appeared many times. This sequence joins TRBV28 and TRBJ2-4; 13 bases are a match to TRBD2. Germline values: CDR1 MDHEN, CDR2 SYDVKM. V lost 5 bases to trimming and J lost 5 bases; unmatched junction nucleotides: 3. CDR3 length equals 15 residues. This CDR3 reads CASSAGLAGENIQYF. Here the CDR3 DNA reads TGTGCCAGCAGTGCCGGACTAGCGGGGGAAAACATTCAGTACTTC.

This clonotype was picked up many times. The CDR3 DNA reads TGCGCCAGCAGCTTGGCGGCAAGCATGAACACTGAAGCTTTCTTT. Its translation: CASSLAASMNTEAFF. The chain joins TRBV5-1 to TRBJ1-1; D gene uncertain. Germline CDR1 SGHRS, CDR2 YFSETQ. CDR3 length: 15 residues. Trimming stripped 0 bases from V and 0 bases from J, with 9 bases between.